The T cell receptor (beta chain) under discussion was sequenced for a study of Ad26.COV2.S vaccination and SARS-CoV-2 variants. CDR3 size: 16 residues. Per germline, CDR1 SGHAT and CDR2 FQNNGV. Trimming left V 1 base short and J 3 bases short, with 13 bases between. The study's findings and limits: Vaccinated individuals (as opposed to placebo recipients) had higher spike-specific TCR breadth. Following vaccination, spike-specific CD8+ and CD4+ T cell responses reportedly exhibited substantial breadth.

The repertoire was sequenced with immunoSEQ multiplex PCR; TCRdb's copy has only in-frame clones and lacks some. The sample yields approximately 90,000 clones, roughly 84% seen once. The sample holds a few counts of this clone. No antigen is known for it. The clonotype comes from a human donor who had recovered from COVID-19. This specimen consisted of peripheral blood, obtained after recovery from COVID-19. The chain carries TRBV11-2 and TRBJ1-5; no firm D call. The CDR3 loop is CASSLGSGRVNQPQHF. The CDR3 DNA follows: TGTGCCAGCAGCTTAGGTTCCGGTAGGGTCAATCAGCCCCAGCATTTT.